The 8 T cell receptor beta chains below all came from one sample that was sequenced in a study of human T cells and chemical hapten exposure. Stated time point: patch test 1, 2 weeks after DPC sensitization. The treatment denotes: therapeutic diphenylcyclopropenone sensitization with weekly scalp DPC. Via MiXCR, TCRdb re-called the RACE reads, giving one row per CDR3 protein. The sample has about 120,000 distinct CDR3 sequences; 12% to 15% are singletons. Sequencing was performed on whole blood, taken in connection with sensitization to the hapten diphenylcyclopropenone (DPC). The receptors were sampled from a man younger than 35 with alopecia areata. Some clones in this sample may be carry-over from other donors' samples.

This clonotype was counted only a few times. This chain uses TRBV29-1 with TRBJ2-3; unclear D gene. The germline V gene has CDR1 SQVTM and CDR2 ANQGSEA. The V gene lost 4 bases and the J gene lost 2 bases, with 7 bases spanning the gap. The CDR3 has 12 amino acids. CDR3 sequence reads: CSVGAATDTQYF. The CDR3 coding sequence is TGCAGCGTTGGGGCAGCCACAGATACGCAGTATTTT.

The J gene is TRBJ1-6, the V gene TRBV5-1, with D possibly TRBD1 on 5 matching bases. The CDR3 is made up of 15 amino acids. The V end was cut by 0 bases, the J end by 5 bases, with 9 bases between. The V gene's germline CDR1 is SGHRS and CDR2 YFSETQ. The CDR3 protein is CASSLGGAHNSPLHF. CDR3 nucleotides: TGCGCCAGCAGCTTGGGGGGCGCCCATAATTCACCCCTCCACTTT.

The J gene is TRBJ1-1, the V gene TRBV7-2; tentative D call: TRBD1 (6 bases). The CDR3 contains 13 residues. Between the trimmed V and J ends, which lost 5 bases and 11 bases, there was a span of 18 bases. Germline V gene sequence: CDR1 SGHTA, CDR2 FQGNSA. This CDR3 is CASSAKTGVGAFF. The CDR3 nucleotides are TGTGCCAGCAGCGCTAAGACAGGAGTTGGCGCTTTCTTT.

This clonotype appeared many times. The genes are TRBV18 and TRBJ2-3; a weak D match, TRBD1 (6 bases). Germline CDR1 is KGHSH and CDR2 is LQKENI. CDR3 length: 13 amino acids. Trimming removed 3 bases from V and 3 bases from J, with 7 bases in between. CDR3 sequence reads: CASSPGQTDTQYF. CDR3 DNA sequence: TGTGCCAGCTCACCTGGACAGACAGATACGCAGTATTTT.

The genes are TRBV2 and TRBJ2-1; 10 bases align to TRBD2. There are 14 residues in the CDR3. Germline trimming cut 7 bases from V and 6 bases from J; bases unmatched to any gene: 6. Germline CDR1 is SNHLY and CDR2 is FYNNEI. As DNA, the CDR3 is TGTGCCAGCAAATTTCAGCGGGGGGGCAATGAGCAGTTCTTC. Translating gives CASKFQRGGNEQFF.

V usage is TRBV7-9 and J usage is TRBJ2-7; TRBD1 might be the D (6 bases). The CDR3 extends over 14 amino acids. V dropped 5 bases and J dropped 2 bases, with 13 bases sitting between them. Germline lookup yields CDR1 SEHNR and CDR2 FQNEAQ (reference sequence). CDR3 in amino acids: CASSPRQEPYEQYF. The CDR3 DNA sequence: TGTGCCAGCAGCCCGCGACAGGAACCCTACGAGCAGTACTTC. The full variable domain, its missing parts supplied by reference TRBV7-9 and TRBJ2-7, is DTGVSQNPRHKITKRGQNVTFRCDPISEHNRLYWYRQTLGQGPEFLTYFQNEAQLEKSRLLSDRFSAERPKGSFSTLEIQRTEQGDSAMYLCASSPRQEPYEQYFGPGTRLTVT.

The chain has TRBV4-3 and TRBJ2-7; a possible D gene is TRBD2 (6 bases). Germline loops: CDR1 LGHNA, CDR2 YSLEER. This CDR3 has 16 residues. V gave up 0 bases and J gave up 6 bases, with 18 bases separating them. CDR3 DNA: TGCGCCAGCAGCCAAGATCTTGCGGGGTCCGCCTCCGAGCAGTACTTC. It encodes CASSQDLAGSASEQYF.

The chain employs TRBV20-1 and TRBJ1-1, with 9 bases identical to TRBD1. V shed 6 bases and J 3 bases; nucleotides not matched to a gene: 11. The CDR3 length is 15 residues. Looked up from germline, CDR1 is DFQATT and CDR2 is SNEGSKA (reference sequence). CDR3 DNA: TGCAGTGCCAAGAACTCCCGGGACAGGGACACTGAAGCTTTCTTT. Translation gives CSAKNSRDRDTEAFF.